This T cell receptor beta chain appears in the sequencing data of a study of radiotherapy plus CTLA-4 blockade in lung cancer. In the study overall: For 18% of patients, objective responses occurred, and about 33% had disease control.

Data came from immunoSEQ multiplex PCR; TCRdb stores just in-frame clones and leaves some out. The sample records approximately 40,000 clones, approximately 80% being singletons. Per the germline V gene, CDR1 is MDHEN and CDR2 is SYDVKM. Trimming removed 3 bases from V and 3 bases from J; junction bases left unmatched: 9. The length of the CDR3 is 16 residues. The sample was peripheral blood, taken from a patient treated with radiotherapy plus ipilimumab. The rearrangement joins TRBV28 to TRBJ2-7; TRBD1 matches 9 bases. This receptor was identified in a human donor with non-small cell lung cancer whose response to radiotherapy plus ipilimumab could not be evaluated. The CDR3 reads CASSFLPGTGNYEQYF. The CDR3 DNA sequence: TGTGCCAGCAGTTTCCTCCCCGGGACAGGGAACTACGAGCAGTACTTC.